The following is a T cell receptor beta chain sequence with its context. Its antigen specificity is not known. Base qualities are not provided; no much larger clone lies one nucleotide away. Donors were healthy HIV-negative adults with no recently reported acute infections or vaccinations. Every donor was a Caucasian adult residing in Nashville, Tennessee, USA. CD4+ T cells were enriched by magnetic negative selection; naive cells were then positively selected on CD45RA, and the negative fraction formed the memory subset. Blood was collected by leukapheresis, and PBMCs were isolated by Ficoll-Histopaque density gradient centrifugation and then cryopreserved in liquid nitrogen vapor phase. Analytical flow cytometry was used to check the purity and quantity of every magnetically sorted T cell population. Each sorted fraction had its genomic DNA isolated and then quantified by UV absorbance on a Nanodrop 2000c.

Using the deep immunoSEQ assay, TCR CDR3 regions were amplified from genomic DNA by multiplex PCR. Extracted genomic DNA from each cell subset was spread evenly across all wells of several immunoSEQ 96-well plates, with each plate serving as a replicate. For sorted subsets, 150 to 200 ng genomic DNA, equal to tens of thousands of T cell genomes, was loaded into each replicate PCR. Purified libraries were measured with a Qubit 3.0 fluorometer, size-checked on a Bioanalyzer 2100, and measured again with the KAPA Library Quantification kit. Each immunoSEQ 96-well plate was sequenced on its own single-read 150-cycle Illumina NextSeq 550 flow cell. In the original analysis: Because only junctional sequences without quality scores were contained in the immunoSEQ output, filtering matching that applied to full-length reads could not be performed. To assign V/J genes and CDR3, sequences were annotated using PyIR, a Python wrapper for IgBLAST v1.9, with IMGT germline references. Any read was removed if the V/J assignment was weak (E-value above 1e-6), the CDR3 was missing, or the read contained stop codons, out-of-frame junctions, or ambiguous translated residues. V3J clonotypes were defined as sequences sharing an identical inferred V gene, J gene, and CDR3 amino acid sequence. To compute the percentage overlap between repertoires, the number of shared unique clonotypes was divided by the size of the smaller repertoire. Richness of each repertoire was evaluated using RTK rarefaction, the Chao1 estimator, and Recon v2.1 estimates of unobserved clonotypes. For all TCRbeta clonotypes obtained by the gDNA method from several donors, generation probabilities were computed with OLGA. The clones in this table, taken by TCRdb from immuneACCESS, are in-frame only. Not every clone is retained; where verified, under half of the shortfall comes from an unresolved V gene, and the cause of the rest is unknown. V, J and clone size are those of that table, while D and trimming were read from the DNA. This sample lists about 1.1 million clones; 75% to 85% were detected once. Around 0.47% of the sample is held by the ten biggest clonotypes.

The CDR3 sequence holds 13 residues, the cysteine and phenylalanine included. The read is trimmed to its CDR3 DNA, 39 bases read in frame from base 1. Looking up the germline V gene yields CDR1 SGHAT and CDR2 FQNNGV. Germline trimming amounts to 3 bases on V and 6 bases on J, with 5 as the count of junction bases outside the gene matches. The source of the sample is a study of shared clonotypes between healthy human individuals (dated by TCRdb to 2019 to 2021). Regarding the complete study: Three men and a couple of women, aged 18 to 49 years, made up the cohort. Each donor's leukapheresis produced roughly between roughly 0.85 and 10 billion PBMCs. To increase sequencing depth and limit assay-specific biases, TCR repertoire library preparation and sequencing were carried out by different laboratories using diverse techniques. For each donor, CD4 naive and CD4 memory were each run on three plates, CD8 naive on two plates, and CD8 memory on one plate. To estimate repertoire size and how much clonotype sharing occurs between individuals, the study deeply sequenced the blood TCR repertoires of roughly 5 healthy adults. The investigation overall reported the following: Pairwise subsampling led to the expectation that sequencing depth would affect the degree of clonotype sharing among donors. Only blood was sampled, and tissue TCR repertoires likely differ from those in blood. Naive subsets generally had larger estimated clonotype richness than memory subsets. Compared with non-shared clonotypes, clonotypes shared by all four sorted-subset donors had higher generation probabilities. When a handful of donors were compared, the shared fraction of clonotypes was 5% to 6.5% for naive CD4, roughly 3.3% for naive CD8, 2.3% for memory CD4, and under 0.5% for memory CD8. Because the study included only a small number of donors, the genetic and exposure-history diversity represented was limited. Even with the large sequencing depth, rarefaction of the sorted-subset datasets indicated that sequencing was incomplete.

The rearranged segments are TRBV11-2 and TRBJ2-7; a stretch of 7 junction bases matches TRBD2. This TCR was sampled from a man younger than 35 in good health. Some clones in this sample may be carry-over from other donors' samples. The sample was memory CD4+ T cells from PBMCs. The cell subset or site label of this sample denotes: CD45RA-negative fraction. The CDR3 protein sequence reads: CASSFTGGSEQYF. In nucleotides, the sequence is TGTGCCAGCAGCTTTACCGGGGGGTCCGAGCAGTACTTC. With the rest looked up from the reference TRBV11-2 and TRBJ2-7 genes rather than sequenced, the full variable domain is EAGVAQSPRYKIIEKRQSVAFWCNPISGHATLYWYQQILGQGPKLLIQFQNNGVVDDSQLPKDRFSAERLKGVDSTLKIQPAKLEDSAVYLCASSFTGGSEQYFGPGTRLTVT.